Shown below are 11 T cell receptor beta chains from a single sample sequenced in a study of CD8+CD57+ T cells in acquired aplastic anemia. The TCR beta profiling, which covered VDJ combination and CDR3 sequence, was carried out using genomic DNA as the template. TCRdb reprocessed the reads via MiXCR and lists one record per CDR3 protein. In the table there are fewer than 100,000 distinct CDR3 sequences, approximately 45% of which are singletons. The sequencing input was sorted CD4+, CD8+, or CD8+CD57+ T cells (not recorded which) from PBMCs. The receptor source for this set is a human donor in good health, serving as a control.

The chain joins TRBV19 to TRBJ1-2; weak D call: TRBD1 (6 bases). The V end was cut by 6 bases, the J end by 8 bases, with 16 bases between. Germline V lookup: CDR1 LNHDA, CDR2 SQIVND (reference sequence). The CDR3 length is 13 residues. The CDR3 loop is CASRRGDFWGYTF. The CDR3 DNA sequence: TGTGCCAGTAGAAGGGGGGACTTCTGGGGCTACACCTTC.

Of note for this clonotype: The junction does not match germline at one end; this may be a read error. The chain recombines TRBV13 with TRBJ2-1; 11 bases agree with TRBD2. Germline V gene data show CDR1 as PRHDT and CDR2 as FYEKMQ (reference sequence). The CDR3 has 13 residues. The chain's CDR3 is CASSLVTSGIQLF. For the CDR3, the DNA is TGTGCCAGCAGCTTAGTGACTAGCGGGATTCAGCTCTTC.

The rearrangement uses TRBV6-5 and TRBJ2-5; no firm D call. The CDR3 spans 14 residues. With 3 bases removed from V and 6 bases from J, the gap between germline ends came to 14 bases. Germline V gene sequence: CDR1 MNHEY, CDR2 SVGAGI. CDR3 residues: CASSYEKIAKTQYF. CDR3 coding DNA: TGTGCCAGCAGTTATGAAAAGATTGCGAAGACCCAGTACTTC.

Ten or more counts support this clonotype. The gene calls are TRBV20-1 and TRBJ1-2; TRBD1 might be the D (5 bases). V was clipped by 2 bases and J by 8 bases, with 12 bases between them. The CDR3 has 12 residues. The germline V gene has CDR1 DFQATT and CDR2 SNEGSKA (reference sequence). This CDR3 reads CSARPVGLGYTF. The CDR3 DNA reads TGCAGTGCTAGACCAGTGGGGCTGGGCTACACCTTC.

The table lists this clonotype with a few counts. The chain joins TRBV10-1 to TRBJ2-5; possible D gene TRBD2, 7 bases. The germline V gene has CDR1 WNHNN and CDR2 SYGVQD (reference sequence). The V and J ends lost 2 bases and 1 base respectively, with 8 bases between them. This CDR3 comprises 14 residues. This chain's CDR3 is CASSERGGQETQYF. In DNA, the CDR3 is TGCGCCAGCAGTGAGAGGGGGGGCCAAGAGACCCAGTACTTC.

Ten or more counts support this clonotype. The V call is TRBV2, the J call TRBJ2-7, with TRBD1 matching over 8 bases. J lost 3 bases, V lost 3 bases, and 7 bases had no gene match. Germline values: CDR1 SNHLY, CDR2 FYNNEI. This CDR3 has 15 amino acids. Here the CDR3 DNA reads TGTGCCAGCAGTGAGCAGGACAGGGCTTTCTACGAGCAGTACTTC. Protein: CASSEQDRAFYEQYF.

This clonotype was recorded many times. The chain combines TRBV10-2 with TRBJ2-1, with TRBD2 identical over 9 bases. The germline CDR1 and CDR2 sequences are WSHSY and SAAADI. The V and J ends lost 2 bases and 5 bases, in that order; junction bases with no gene match: 7. The CDR3 covers 16 residues. The CDR3 DNA sequence: TGCGCCAGCAGTGAGCCGAGCGGGGGGCTAAACAATGAGCAGTTCTTC. Amino acids: CASSEPSGGLNNEQFF.

The chain combines TRBV7-9 with TRBJ1-3, with a tentative D call TRBD1 (5 bases). Germline V CDR1 and CDR2: SEHNR, FQNEAQ (reference sequence). V was cut by 8 bases and J by 1 base, with 12 bases left in between. CDR3 size: 14 residues. CDR3 coding DNA: TGTGCCAGCCGTGACGGGGGATCTGGAAACACCATATATTTT. This encodes CASRDGGSGNTIYF.

The chain recombines TRBV10-1 with TRBJ2-3, with 8 positions matching TRBD2. V lost 3 bases to trimming and J lost 1 base; unmatched junction nucleotides: 3. Germline V gives CDR1 WNHNN, CDR2 SYGVQD (reference sequence). This CDR3 is 15 amino acids long. The CDR3 spells CASSEAAGGTDTQYF. CDR3 DNA: TGCGCCAGCAGTGAAGCAGCGGGGGGCACAGATACGCAGTATTTT.

A remark on this clonotype: A much larger clone is a single base away; this may be a read error. This chain links TRBV6-1 with TRBJ1-2; 9 bases are shared with TRBD1. After removal of 7 bases from V and 6 bases from J, the junction contained 12 bases not matched to a gene. Per the germline V gene, CDR1 is MNHNS and CDR2 is SASEGT. This CDR3 is built from 15 residues. CDR3 in DNA: TGTGCCAGCACCGAAACAGGGGGCAGCGGCCATGGCTACACCTTC. It encodes CASTETGGSGHGYTF.

The chain has TRBV20-1 and TRBJ2-7, with 10 bases that match TRBD2. Germline V gene lookup returns CDR1 DFQATT and CDR2 SNEGSKA (reference sequence). The CDR3 has 17 amino acids. V trimming: 0 bases; J trimming: 2 bases; junction bases outside the gene matches: 10. The CDR3 bases are TGCAGTGCTAGAGATGTGACTAGCGGGTCCGATCCCTACGAGCAGTACTTC. Amino acid sequence: CSARDVTSGSDPYEQYF.